This T cell receptor (beta chain) was sequenced in a study of T cell repertoires in cytomegalovirus infection. Study-wide background: The public TCR beta signatures pointed to both CMV infection and matching HLA type.

TCRdb re-analysed the reads in MiXCR, keeping a single row per CDR3 protein. The sample holds roughly 720,000 distinct CDR3 sequences; roughly 35% are singletons and the top ten take around 3%. Points from the study as a whole: Individuals carrying CMV plus the relevant HLA were identified by cumulative frequency of public TCR beta families. There were HLA-C-restricted CMV-specific TCR beta clonotypes dominating the ex vivo response.

Worth noting for this clonotype: As yet, its antigen is unknown.

Germline V gives CDR1 LNHNV, CDR2 YYDKDF (reference sequence). The V segment lost 6 bases and the J segment 0 bases; nucleotides outside the gene matches: 0. The CDR3 has 14 residues. The chain employs TRBV15 and TRBJ2-3; 10 nucleotides align to TRBD2. Sequencing was carried out using PBMCs. The clonotype was recovered from a human donor in good health (CMV status not recorded). Some clones in this sample may be carry-over from other donors' samples. CDR3 in amino acids: CATRLAGSTDTQYF. As DNA, the CDR3 is TGTGCCACCAGACTAGCGGGAAGCACAGATACGCAGTATTTT.